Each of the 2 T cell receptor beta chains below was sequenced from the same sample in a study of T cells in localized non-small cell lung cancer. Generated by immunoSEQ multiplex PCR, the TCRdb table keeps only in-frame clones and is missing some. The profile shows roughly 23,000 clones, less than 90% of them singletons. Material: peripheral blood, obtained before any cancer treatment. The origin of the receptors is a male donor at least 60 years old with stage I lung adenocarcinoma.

CDR3 nucleotide sequence: TGTGCCAGCAGCCAAGGGCGGGGGCGAGCTTACGAGCAGTACTTC. Its translation: CASSQGRGRAYEQYF. This sequence joins TRBV4-2 and TRBJ2-7, with D maybe TRBD2 (7 bases). The CDR3 has 15 amino acids. V shed 1 base and J shed 4 bases, with 14 bases lying between them. CDR1 is LGHNA and CDR2 is YNFKEQ in the germline V gene.

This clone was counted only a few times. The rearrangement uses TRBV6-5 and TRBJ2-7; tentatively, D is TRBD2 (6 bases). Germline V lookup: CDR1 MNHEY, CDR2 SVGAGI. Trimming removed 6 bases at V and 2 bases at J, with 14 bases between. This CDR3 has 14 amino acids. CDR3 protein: CASSDYGGTYEQYF. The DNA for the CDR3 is TGTGCCAGCAGCGATTACGGCGGGACCTACGAGCAGTACTTC.